What follows are 17 T cell receptor beta chains derived from one specimen sequenced in a study of CD8 T cells in ankylosing spondylitis. One entry per CDR3 protein, called by TCRdb with MiXCR from the 5' RACE reads. This sample has about 750,000 distinct CDR3 sequences, with over 15% found just once. The study, taken as a whole, reports: A TCR beta motif made of about 8 highly homologous variants seemed typical of ankylosing spondylitis blood.

Their antigens remain unidentified. Sequencing was carried out using blood, either unsorted or a sorted T cell fraction (not recorded which). The receptor set was obtained from a male donor with ankylosing spondylitis.

This clonotype occurred a few times. This chain uses TRBV29-1 with TRBJ2-1; 13 bases are a match to TRBD2. Germline values: CDR1 SQVTM, CDR2 ANQGSEA. The CDR3 contains 14 residues. V dropped 6 bases and J dropped 6; count of bases not matched to a gene: 5. Here the CDR3 DNA reads TGCAGCGTCGGGACTAGCGGGGTTCGCAATGAGCAGTTCTTC. Translated: CSVGTSGVRNEQFF.

This clonotype was counted only a few times. The V and J genes are TRBV5-5 and TRBJ1-1; D is ambiguous. Trimming took 4 bases from V and 5 from J, leaving 15 bases between them. This CDR3 comprises 14 residues. Germline lookup yields CDR1 SGHKS and CDR2 YYEKEE (reference sequence). The CDR3 DNA reads TGTGCCAGCAGCAAGGAAGCCCCGAGGACTGAAGCTTTCTTT. Translating it yields CASSKEAPRTEAFF. Full variable domain (outside the CDR3, taken from reference TRBV5-5 and TRBJ1-1): DAGVTQSPTHLIKTRGQQVTLRCSPISGHKSVSWYQQVLGQGPQFIFQYYEKEERGRGNFPDRFSARQFPNYSSELNVNALLLGDSALYLCASSKEAPRTEAFFGQGTRLTVV.

The genes are TRBV7-9 and TRBJ2-1; 9 nucleotides match TRBD1. This CDR3 spans 15 amino acids. Germline CDR1 is SEHNR and CDR2 is FQNEAQ (reference sequence). V shed 4 bases and J 8 bases; nucleotides not matched to a gene: 9. CDR3 protein: CASSSSGTGSDEQFF. As DNA, the CDR3 is TGTGCCAGCAGCTCGTCCGGGACAGGGAGCGATGAGCAGTTCTTC.

The rearrangement joins TRBV10-3 to TRBJ1-2; 9 bases agree with TRBD1. The germline gives CDR1 ENHRY, CDR2 SYGVKD. V dropped 1 base and J dropped 1; count of bases not matched to a gene: 1. The CDR3 is made up of 15 amino acids. The CDR3 region is CAISELTGGNYGYTF. The CDR3, as DNA: TGTGCCATCAGTGAGTTGACAGGGGGTAACTATGGCTACACCTTC.

This clonotype was seen a few times. The chain employs TRBV12-3 or TRBV12-4 and TRBJ2-7; the D is unclear. The CDR3 loop spans 15 amino acids. Trimming pared 4 bases from V and 3 bases from J, leaving 16 bases between. The chain's CDR3 is CASSSSNRVGYEQYF. The DNA of the CDR3 is TGTGCCAGCAGTTCCTCTAACCGGGTCGGCTACGAGCAGTACTTC.

This clonotype was observed a few times. The chain uses TRBV19 and TRBJ2-1, with TRBD2 matching over 8 bases. V dropped 9 bases and J dropped 8; count of bases not matched to a gene: 6. Germline lookup yields CDR1 LNHDA and CDR2 SQIVND (reference sequence). The CDR3 totals 12 residues. The CDR3 protein is CASGLAIDEQFF. CDR3 DNA sequence: TGTGCCAGCGGACTAGCTATCGATGAGCAGTTCTTC.

This clonotype showed up just a few times. The chain has TRBV7-8 and TRBJ1-6; a weak D match, TRBD1 (6 bases). This CDR3 has 14 residues. With 6 bases removed from V and 7 bases from J, the gap between germline ends came to 13 bases. Germline loops: CDR1 SGHVS, CDR2 FQNEAQ. The CDR3 nucleotides read TGTGCCAGCAGAGTCGGGACAAACAATTCACCCCTCCACTTT. This sequence encodes CASRVGTNNSPLHF.

The CDR3: CASSRPSGGGDEQFF. The CDR3 bases are TGTGCCAGCAGTAGACCTAGCGGGGGTGGAGATGAGCAGTTCTTC. The chain couples TRBV6-5 to TRBJ2-1; 10 positions agree with TRBD2. There are 15 residues in the CDR3. Germline lookup yields CDR1 MNHEY and CDR2 SVGAGI. The V gene end was trimmed by 5 bases and the J gene end by 8 bases; junction bases not matched to a gene: 9.

V and J are TRBV9 and TRBJ1-2; no definite D call. Germline CDR1 is SGDLS and CDR2 is YYNGEE. Trimming shortened V by 5 bases and J by 7 bases, and 9 bases separated the two germline ends. CDR3 length: 11 residues. The CDR3 nucleotides read TGTGCCAGCAGGTCCCTTTTTGGCTACACCTTC. Translation: CASRSLFGYTF. Full variable domain (outside the CDR3, taken from reference TRBV9 and TRBJ1-2): DSGVTQTPKHLITATGQRVTLRCSPRSGDLSVYWYQQSLDQGLQFLIQYYNGEERAKGNILERFSAQQFPDLHSELNLSSLELGDSALYFCASRSLFGYTFGSGTRLTVV.

This rearrangement joins TRBV9 to TRBJ1-1; no firm D call. The CDR3 contains 13 residues. Trimming stripped 0 bases from V and 4 bases from J, with 7 bases between. The germline CDR1 and CDR2 sequences are SGDLS and YYNGEE. In DNA form, the CDR3 reads TGTGCCAGCAGCGTAGTTCCGGGCACTGAAGCTTTCTTT. As protein: CASSVVPGTEAFF.

This clonotype was observed a handful of times. The chain uses TRBV12-3 or TRBV12-4 and TRBJ2-2; TRBD2 matches at 13 bases. The CDR3 loop spans 18 amino acids. The V gene end was trimmed by 5 bases and the J gene end by 3 bases; junction bases not matched to a gene: 9. Written as DNA, the CDR3 is TGTGCCAGCAGTCCATGGACTAGCGGGAGTCAGGACACCGGGGAGCTGTTTTTT. It is translated as CASSPWTSGSQDTGELFF.

This chain connects TRBV7-8 to TRBJ2-7, with a weak D call TRBD2 (5 bases). This CDR3 contains 17 residues. From germline, CDR1 is SGHVS and CDR2 FQNEAQ. Between the trimmed V and J ends, which lost 0 bases and 3 bases, there was a span of 18 bases. CDR3 nucleotide sequence: TGTGCCAGCAGCTTAGCGGCGAGCGGTTTTTCCATCTACGAGCAGTACTTC. It encodes CASSLAASGFSIYEQYF.

This chain connects TRBV7-9 to TRBJ2-1; a possible D gene is TRBD1 (7 bases). The CDR3 is made up of 17 amino acids. Trimming pared 5 bases from V and 0 bases from J, leaving 17 bases between. Germline V gene sequence: CDR1 SEHNR, CDR2 FQNEAQ (reference sequence). The DNA for the CDR3 is TGTGCCAGCAGCCCCCGGGTGCGGGACAGCTCCTACAATGAGCAGTTCTTC. Its protein product is CASSPRVRDSSYNEQFF. The whole variable domain, filled in from reference TRBV7-9 and TRBJ2-1, reads DTGVSQNPRHKITKRGQNVTFRCDPISEHNRLYWYRQTLGQGPEFLTYFQNEAQLEKSRLLSDRFSAERPKGSFSTLEIQRTEQGDSAMYLCASSPRVRDSSYNEQFFGPGTRLTVL.

This CDR3 is CASSPIADNPYGYTF. The CDR3 region has the DNA TGTGCCAGCAGCCCCATCGCGGACAACCCCTATGGCTACACCTTC. The chain has TRBV7-9 and TRBJ1-2; TRBD1 might be the D (5 bases). CDR1 SEHNR and CDR2 FQNEAQ come from the germline V gene (reference sequence). The CDR3 runs 15 residues. V dropped 5 bases and J dropped 4 bases, with 17 bases sitting between them.

J is TRBJ1-1 and V is TRBV3-1; a weak D match, TRBD1 (6 bases). Germline loops: CDR1 LGHDT, CDR2 YNNKEL (reference sequence). The CDR3 extends over 16 amino acids. Trimming cost V 2 bases and J 5 bases, with 18 bases left between them. The CDR3 region has the DNA TGTGCCAGCAGCCAACCTGGCGGGGGGCCTTGGACTGAAGCTTTCTTT. This gives the protein CASSQPGGGPWTEAFF.

The chain recombines TRBV6-1 with TRBJ1-4, with D possibly TRBD1 on 5 matching bases. This CDR3 has 15 amino acids. The V end lost 0 bases, the J end lost 4 bases, and 9 bases lay between the germline ends. From germline, CDR1 is MNHNS and CDR2 SASEGT. DNA for the CDR3: TGTGCCAGCAGTGAAGCGCTTGGGGGTAATGAAAAACTGTTTTTT. Protein sequence: CASSEALGGNEKLFF.

CDR3 bases: TGTGCCATCAGGCAGGGAGGCGATACGCAGTATTTT. Amino acids: CAIRQGGDTQYF. V usage is TRBV10-3 and J usage is TRBJ2-3, with D perhaps TRBD2 (6 bases). V was cut by 6 bases and J by 6 bases, with 10 bases left in between. CDR3 size: 12 residues. Germline V gene sequence: CDR1 ENHRY, CDR2 SYGVKD.